This TCR beta chain was obtained from a study of T-cell memory formation after mild COVID-19. Study findings and constraints: Clones which contracted sat mainly in CM and EM if CD4+, and in EMRA if CD8+. A balance of CD4 and CD8 characterized clones contracting day 15 to 85, whereas later expanders leaned CD4+.

Germline V gene sequence: CDR1 SGHTA, CDR2 FQGTGA. The CDR3 sequence is 14 residues long. V lost 1 base and J 8 bases, leaving 11 bases between the germline ends. In this sample, this clonotype turned up many times. Its target is unknown. TCRdb reprocessed the 5' RACE reads with MiXCR, giving one entry per CDR3 protein. The table shows 29,000 or so distinct CDR3 sequences, with 15% to 20% occurring only once. The chain employs TRBV7-3 and TRBJ2-2; D uncertain. This TCR was recovered from an adult who had mild COVID-19 (a few samples of this study predate the infection). Cell type and time point are not known. The sequencing input was PBMCs or a T cell subset sorted from them (not recorded which). The CDR3 sequence is CASSLKSPRGELFF. As DNA, the CDR3 is TGTGCCAGCAGCTTAAAATCCCCCCGAGGGGAGCTGTTTTTT.